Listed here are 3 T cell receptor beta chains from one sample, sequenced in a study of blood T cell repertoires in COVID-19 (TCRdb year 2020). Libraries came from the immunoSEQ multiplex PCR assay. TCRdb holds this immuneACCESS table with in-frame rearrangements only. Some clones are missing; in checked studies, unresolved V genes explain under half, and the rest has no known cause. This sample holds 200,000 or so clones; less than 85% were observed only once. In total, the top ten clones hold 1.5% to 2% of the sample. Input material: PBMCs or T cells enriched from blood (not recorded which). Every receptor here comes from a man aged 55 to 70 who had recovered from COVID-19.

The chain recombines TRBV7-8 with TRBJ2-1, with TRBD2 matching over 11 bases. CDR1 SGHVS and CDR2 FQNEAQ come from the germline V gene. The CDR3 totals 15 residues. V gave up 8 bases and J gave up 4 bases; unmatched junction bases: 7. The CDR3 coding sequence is TGTGCCAGCTCTTCTAGCGGGGGGCAGTACAATGAGCAGTTCTTC. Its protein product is CASSSSGGQYNEQFF.

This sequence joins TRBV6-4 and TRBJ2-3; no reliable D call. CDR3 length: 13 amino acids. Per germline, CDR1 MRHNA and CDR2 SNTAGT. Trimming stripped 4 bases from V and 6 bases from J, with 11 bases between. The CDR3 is CASSVFSRDTQYF. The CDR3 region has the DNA TGTGCCAGCAGTGTATTTTCCAGGGATACGCAGTATTTT.

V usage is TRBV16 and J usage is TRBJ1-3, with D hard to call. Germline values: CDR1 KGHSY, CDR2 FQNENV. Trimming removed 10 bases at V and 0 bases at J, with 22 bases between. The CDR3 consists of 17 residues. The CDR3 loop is CANPKFSDFSSGNTIYF. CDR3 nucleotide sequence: TGTGCCAACCCCAAATTTTCGGACTTCTCCTCTGGAAACACCATATATTTT.